Shown below are 6 T cell receptor beta chains from a single sample sequenced in a study of blood T cell repertoires in COVID-19. Generated by immunoSEQ multiplex PCR, the TCRdb table keeps only in-frame clones and is missing some. Of tens of thousands of clones listed, 90% were seen once; the top ten hold roughly 6.1%. The sequencing sample was made of peripheral blood. Receptors originate from a human donor in a cohort sampled during active COVID-19.

The rearrangement uses TRBV3-1 (or the pseudogene TRBV3-2) and TRBJ2-3, with 15 bases matching TRBD2. The CDR3 spans 17 residues. Germline V CDR1 and CDR2: LGHDT, YNNKEL (reference sequence). The trim removed 3 bases at V and 5 bases at J, leaving 6 bases unmatched. The chain's CDR3 is CASSHVEGLAGGDTQYF. CDR3 in DNA: TGTGCCAGCAGCCATGTCGAGGGACTAGCGGGGGGAGATACGCAGTATTTT.

The J gene is TRBJ2-2, the V gene TRBV6-5, with 9 bases aligning to TRBD2. Germline trimming cut 5 bases from V and 5 bases from J; bases unmatched to any gene: 6. The CDR3 contains 15 residues. Germline values: CDR1 MNHEY, CDR2 SVGAGI. The CDR3, as DNA: TGTGCCAGCAGTCCAGCGGGAGGTTGGACCGGGGAGCTGTTTTTT. Translating it yields CASSPAGGWTGELFF.

The chain uses TRBV5-5 and TRBJ2-1, with D hard to call. V lost 0 bases to trimming and J lost 8 bases, with 6 bases between them. The germline gives CDR1 SGHKS, CDR2 YYEKEE (reference sequence). The CDR3 is 12 residues long. In nucleotides, the CDR3 is TGTGCCAGCAGCTTGGGGAGCCATGAGCAGTTCTTC. This sequence encodes CASSLGSHEQFF.

This rearrangement joins TRBV5-6 to TRBJ2-5; D not resolved. The germline V gene encodes CDR1 SGHDT and CDR2 YYEEEE. V gave up 0 bases and J gave up 1 base, with 16 bases separating them. The CDR3 length is 17 residues. CDR3 nucleotides: TGTGCCAGCAGCTTGGCCTCGGCTACCCGACTCCAAGAGACCCAGTACTTC. Translation: CASSLASATRLQETQYF.

The chain has TRBV4-1 and TRBJ1-5; D unresolved. V shed 1 base and J shed 0 bases, with 7 bases lying between them. Germline CDR1 is MGHRA and CDR2 is YSYEKL. The CDR3 covers 15 residues. Here the CDR3 DNA reads TGCGCCAGCAGCCAAGTGCCACTTAGCAATCAGCCCCAGCATTTT. This gives the protein CASSQVPLSNQPQHF.

The chain couples TRBV14 to TRBJ1-2; tentatively, D is TRBD1 (6 bases). The V gene's germline CDR1 is SGHDN and CDR2 FVKESK. V was shortened by 2 bases and J by 7 bases, with 11 bases between the two germline ends. The CDR3 contains 13 residues. CDR3 in amino acids: CASSQWQGTGYTF. CDR3 coding DNA: TGTGCCAGCAGCCAATGGCAGGGGACTGGCTACACCTTC.